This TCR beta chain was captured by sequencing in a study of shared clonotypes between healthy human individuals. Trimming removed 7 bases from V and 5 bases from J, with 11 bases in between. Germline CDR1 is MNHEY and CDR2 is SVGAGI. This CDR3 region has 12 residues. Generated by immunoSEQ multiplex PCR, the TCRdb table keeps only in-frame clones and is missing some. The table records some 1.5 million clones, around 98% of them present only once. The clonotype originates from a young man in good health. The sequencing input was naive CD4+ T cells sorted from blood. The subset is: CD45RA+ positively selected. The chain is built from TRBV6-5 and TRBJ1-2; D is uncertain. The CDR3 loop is CASTHRGYGYTF. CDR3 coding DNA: TGTGCCAGCACCCACCGGGGTTATGGCTACACCTTC.